This entry lists 11 T cell receptor beta chains sequenced from one sample in a study of T cells in Graves' hyperthyroidism and ophthalmopathy. Amplified regions were TCR beta CDR3 sequences from RNA transcripts. RT-PCR in the first round (using the HTBI primer set) targeted the TCR CDR3. One entry per CDR3 protein results from TCRdb running MiXCR on the multiplex PCR reads. The data hold 410,000 or so distinct CDR3 sequences, with over 12% observed a single time. Sequenced material: blood. The receptors derive from a man between 18 and 29 years old with Graves' ophthalmopathy.

The chain has TRBV6-1 and TRBJ2-2, with TRBD2 identical over 11 bases. The CDR3 totals 14 residues. CDR1 is MNHNS, CDR2 SASEGT, per germline. Trimming cost V 8 bases and J 7 bases; bases outside gene matches: 6. CDR3 amino acids: CASLLAGGGGELFF. CDR3 DNA sequence: TGTGCCAGCCTTTTAGCGGGAGGGGGCGGGGAGCTGTTTTTT.

This clonotype has more than one count but fewer than ten. The V and J genes are TRBV7-3 and TRBJ2-1; D is perhaps TRBD2 (7 bases). V shed 3 bases and J shed 6 bases, with 15 bases lying between them. CDR3 length: 15 amino acids. Germline CDR1 reads SGHTA; CDR2 reads FQGTGA. The CDR3 region has the DNA TGTGCCAGCAGCTTTGTGGCGGGGGCCGGCAATGAGCAGTTCTTC. This codes for CASSFVAGAGNEQFF.

This clonotype has at least ten counts. This rearrangement joins TRBV7-9 to TRBJ1-2; D gene ambiguous. Per the germline V gene, CDR1 is SEHNR and CDR2 is FQNEAQ (reference sequence). Deletions cut 2 bases from V and 7 bases from J, with 17 bases between. CDR3 length: 15 amino acids. Here the CDR3 reads CASSLSYVAVLGYTF. CDR3 DNA sequence: TGTGCCAGCAGCTTATCCTATGTTGCGGTGCTTGGCTACACCTTC.

The chain combines TRBV18 with TRBJ2-2; no definite D call. The CDR3 has 15 amino acids. Germline values: CDR1 KGHSH, CDR2 LQKENI. V was shortened by 6 bases and J by 5 bases, with 16 bases between the two germline ends. The CDR3 loop reads CASSPRPSPTGELFF. The CDR3 DNA reads as TGTGCCAGCTCCCCAAGACCCTCCCCAACCGGGGAGCTGTTTTTT.

Many counts were recorded for this clonotype. The V gene is TRBV27, the J gene TRBJ1-1, with D possibly matching TRBD1 (6 bases). CDR3 size: 15 residues. V was shortened by 1 base and J by 4 bases, with 13 bases between the two germline ends. Germline V CDR1 and CDR2: MNHEY, SMNVEV (reference sequence). The CDR3 DNA reads TGTGCCAGCAGTTTATATCAGGGGATGGGCACTGAAGCTTTCTTT. This encodes CASSLYQGMGTEAFF.

This clonotype was observed a handful of times. The chain uses TRBV9 and TRBJ1-4; D call uncertain. V was trimmed by 0 bases and J by 8 bases, leaving 14 bases between them. Looked up from germline, CDR1 is SGDLS and CDR2 is YYNGEE. The CDR3 runs 15 residues. CDR3 region: CASSVVVHGSEKLFF. In nucleotides, the CDR3 is TGTGCCAGCAGCGTAGTGGTGCATGGTTCCGAAAAACTGTTTTTT.

The sample holds a few counts of this clonotype. V and J are TRBV15 and TRBJ2-2; possibly TRBD2 for D (6 bases). Trimming left V 0 bases short and J 4 bases short, with 15 bases between. CDR3 length: 17 amino acids. The germline CDR1 and CDR2 sequences are LNHNV and YYDKDF (reference sequence). The CDR3 DNA is TGTGCCACCAGCAGAGATTACTCGGGAGAGCCCACCGGGGAGCTGTTTTTT. Translation gives CATSRDYSGEPTGELFF. Using reference TRBV15 and TRBJ2-2 for the parts outside the CDR3, the full variable domain is DAMVIQNPRYQVTQFGKPVTLSCSQTLNHNVMYWYQQKSSQAPKLLFHYYDKDFNNEADTPDNFQSRRPNTSFCFLDIRSPGLGDTAMYLCATSRDYSGEPTGELFFGEGSRLTVL.

This clonotype was seen many times. The chain carries TRBV3-1 and TRBJ1-4; 9 bases are a match to TRBD1. Germline values: CDR1 LGHDT, CDR2 YNNKEL (reference sequence). Trimming at V came to 4 bases and at J to 8 bases, leaving 8 bases not matched to a gene. The CDR3 extends over 15 amino acids. The CDR3 DNA reads TGTGCCAGCAGCCGGAGGGACAGGGCCCAAGAAAAACTGTTTTTT. Amino acid sequence: CASSRRDRAQEKLFF.

In this sample, this clonotype turned up many times. The chain carries TRBV18 and TRBJ2-1, with D unclear. V dropped 3 bases and J dropped 8 bases, with 11 bases sitting between them. The length of the CDR3 is 13 residues. Germline V gene data show CDR1 as KGHSH and CDR2 as LQKENI. The CDR3 spells CASSPSLRDEQFF. The CDR3 DNA follows: TGTGCCAGCTCACCGTCTCTCCGCGATGAGCAGTTCTTC.

As to this clonotype: Sequence at one end of the junction differs from germline and may be a read error. The J gene is TRBJ2-6, the V gene TRBV19; no definite D call. The CDR3 is 15 amino acids. CDR1 and CDR2 (germline): LNHDA, SQIVND (reference sequence). CDR3 sequence (DNA): TGTGTCAGTAGTCCCCAATCCCTAGGGGCCAACGTCCTGACTTTC. Protein sequence: CVSSPQSLGANVLTF.

This chain joins TRBV9 and TRBJ2-3; 7 bases map to TRBD2. The CDR3 contains 16 residues. With 0 bases clipped from V and 6 bases from J, the junction kept 10 bases outside the gene matches. Germline CDR1 reads SGDLS; CDR2 reads YYNGEE. CDR3 nucleotides: TGTGCCAGCAGCGTAGTGGGAGGGAAGGTCTTGGATACGCAGTATTTT. Encoded protein: CASSVVGGKVLDTQYF.